A selection of T cell receptor beta chains follows, all from one sample in a study of shared clonotypes between healthy human individuals. TCRdb's copy holds only in-frame clones and misses some; the assay was immunoSEQ multiplex PCR. The sample consists of millions of clones, 85% to 95% of them appearing once. Material: naive CD8+ T cells sorted from blood. The source is a man between 18 and 35 years old in good health. Both conserved end residues are part of each CDR3. The size field is filled for only some rows; it gives once, few, many or a size class.

TRBJ2-3 TRBV10-3 - CAISEAASGGGTDTQYF
TRBJ2-5 TRBV29-1 - CSPGTGEETQYF
TRBJ2-7 TRBV30 - CAWSPGLAGSTYEQYF
TRBJ1-2 TRBV19 - CASKGTGVFYYGYTF
TRBJ2-5 TRBV4-1 once CASSQADRDWEETQYF
TRBJ2-1 TRBV5-4 - CARRDSGPRSGRAVDEQFF
TRBJ1-3 TRBV4-2 - CASSQDRGSGNTIYF
TRBJ2-7 TRBV27 - CASSHTGGGDEQYF
TRBJ2-5 TRBV19 - CASSIDFGDQETQYF
TRBJ2-7 TRBV9 - CASSTGFGGSYEQYF
TRBJ2-7 TRBV9 - CASSSEYEQYF
TRBJ1-1 TRBV4-2 - CASSQAGPLTEAFF
TRBJ2-7 TRBV6-5 - CASSYAGYEQYF
TRBJ2-2 TRBV7-9 once CASSPSRDAGELFF
TRBJ2-1 TRBV29-1 - CSVAGTSGGSYNEQFF
TRBJ2-7 TRBV4-3 - CASSQEVKGEVYEQYF
TRBJ2-7 TRBV7-9 - CASSSGGVYEQYF
TRBJ2-3 TRBV13 - CASSPPVGGTDTQYF
TRBJ1-1 TRBV6-1 - CASSEWRANTEAFF
TRBJ2-1 TRBV13 - CASSESGSPYNEQFF
TRBJ1-6 TRBV2 few CASSGEQGVSYNSPLHF
TRBJ2-5 TRBV6-5 - CASSPGGAPGETQYF
TRBJ2-7 TRBV6-5 - CASSYSSGHQTYEQYF
TRBJ1-6 TRBV7-9 - CASSGTGDSYNSPLHF
TRBJ2-2 TRBV29-1 - CSVEDLVQANTGELFF
TRBJ1-5 TRBV28 - CASRLYSNQPQHF